This is a list of T cell receptor beta chains from one sample in a study of T cells in Graves' hyperthyroidism and ophthalmopathy. TCRdb processed the multiplex PCR reads anew with MiXCR; each CDR3 protein has one entry. Found here are over 500,000 distinct CDR3 sequences, around 15% of them singletons; the top ten hold about 29%. Sequencing was carried out using blood. The source is a woman in her 30s with Graves' ophthalmopathy. Each CDR3 is given with its conserved first and last residue. A D gene is named only where the DNA matches it firmly. Size tells how often a clone was seen (once, few, many) or the class of an expanded clone, and some rows leave it out.

v_call	clone_size	j_call	d_call	cdr3_aa	cdr3_nt
TRBV3-1	many	TRBJ2-1	.	CASSQAGGEQFF	TGTGCCAGCAGCCAAGCTGGCGGGGAGCAGTTCTTC
TRBV28	many	TRBJ1-2	TRBD1	CAALAHRGQGIGGYTF	TGTGCCGCCCTAGCTCATCGGGGACAGGGGATCGGCGGCTACACCTTC
TRBV5-1	many	TRBJ1-1	.	CASSVLQISTEAFF	TGCGCCAGCAGCGTTTTGCAGATAAGCACTGAAGCTTTCTTT
TRBV18	many	TRBJ2-7	.	CASSPRSDYEQYF	TGTGCCAGCTCACCTCGGTCCGACTACGAGCAGTACTTC
TRBV20-1	many	TRBJ2-3	TRBD1	CSARIEGAYLFTDTQYF	TGCAGTGCTAGAATAGAGGGGGCATATCTTTTCACAGATACGCAGTATTTT
TRBV5-6	.	TRBJ1-1	.	CASSLEEAAGSEAFF	TGTGCCAGCAGCTTGGAAGAGGCGGCAGGCTCTGAAGCTTTCTTT
TRBV19	.	TRBJ2-3	.	CASGITGPGTDTQYF	TGTGCCAGTGGTATCACAGGGCCGGGAACAGATACGCAGTATTTT
TRBV12-3/TRBV12-4	many	TRBJ1-1	TRBD1	CASSTTGGIRTEAFF	TGTGCCAGCAGTACGACAGGGGGAATTCGGACTGAAGCTTTCTTT
TRBV2	many	TRBJ1-6	.	CASSETGFNSPLHF	TGTGCCAGCAGTGAGACCGGGTTTAATTCACCCCTCCACTTT
TRBV24-1	many	TRBJ2-2	.	CATSDAVGLRGGELFF	TGTGCCACCAGTGATGCCGTGGGGTTACGCGGCGGGGAGCTGTTTTTT
TRBV27	many	TRBJ2-7	.	CASSFHREALEQYF	TGTGCCAGCAGTTTTCACAGGGAGGCCCTCGAGCAGTACTTC